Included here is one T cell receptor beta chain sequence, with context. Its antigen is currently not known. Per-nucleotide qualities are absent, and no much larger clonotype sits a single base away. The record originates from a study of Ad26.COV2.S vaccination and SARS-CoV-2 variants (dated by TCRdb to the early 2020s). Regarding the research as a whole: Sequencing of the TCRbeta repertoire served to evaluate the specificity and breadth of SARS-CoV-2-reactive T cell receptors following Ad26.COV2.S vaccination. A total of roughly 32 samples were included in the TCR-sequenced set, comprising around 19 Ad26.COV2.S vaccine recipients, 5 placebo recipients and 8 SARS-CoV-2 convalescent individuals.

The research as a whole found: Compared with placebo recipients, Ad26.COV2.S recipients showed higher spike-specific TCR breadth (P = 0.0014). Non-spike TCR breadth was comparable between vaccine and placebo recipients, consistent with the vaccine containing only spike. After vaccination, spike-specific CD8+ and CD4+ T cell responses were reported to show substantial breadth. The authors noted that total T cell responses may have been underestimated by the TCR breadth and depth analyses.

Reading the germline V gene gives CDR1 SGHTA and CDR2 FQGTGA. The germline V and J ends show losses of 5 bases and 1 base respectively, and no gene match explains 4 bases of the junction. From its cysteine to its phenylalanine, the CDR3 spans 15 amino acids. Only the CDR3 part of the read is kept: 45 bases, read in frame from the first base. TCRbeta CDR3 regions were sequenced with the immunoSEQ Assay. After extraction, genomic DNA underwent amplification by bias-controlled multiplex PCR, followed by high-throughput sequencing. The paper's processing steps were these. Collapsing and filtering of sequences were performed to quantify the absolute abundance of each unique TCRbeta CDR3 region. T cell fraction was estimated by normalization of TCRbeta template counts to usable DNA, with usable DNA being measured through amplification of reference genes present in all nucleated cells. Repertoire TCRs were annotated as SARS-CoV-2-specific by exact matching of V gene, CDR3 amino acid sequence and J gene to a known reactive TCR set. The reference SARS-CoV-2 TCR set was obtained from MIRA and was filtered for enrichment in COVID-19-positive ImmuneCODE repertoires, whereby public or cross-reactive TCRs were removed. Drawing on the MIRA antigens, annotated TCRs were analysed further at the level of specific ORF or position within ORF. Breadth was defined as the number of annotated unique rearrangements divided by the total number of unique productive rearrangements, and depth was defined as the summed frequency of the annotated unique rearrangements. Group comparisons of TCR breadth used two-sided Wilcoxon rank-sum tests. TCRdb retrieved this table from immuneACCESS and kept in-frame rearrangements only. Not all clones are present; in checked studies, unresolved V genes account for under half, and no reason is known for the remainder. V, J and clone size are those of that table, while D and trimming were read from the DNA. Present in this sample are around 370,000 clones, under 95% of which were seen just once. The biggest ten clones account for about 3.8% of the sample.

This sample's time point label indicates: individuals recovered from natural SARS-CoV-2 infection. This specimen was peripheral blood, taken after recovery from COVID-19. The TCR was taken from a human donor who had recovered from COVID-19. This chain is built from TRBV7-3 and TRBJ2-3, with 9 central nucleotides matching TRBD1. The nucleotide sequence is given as TGTGCCAGCAGCGCACAGGGGGCGGGCACAGATACGCAGTATTTT. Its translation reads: CASSAQGAGTDTQYF.